These 25 T cell receptor beta chains came from one sample sequenced in a study of cytomegalovirus exposure and HLA in healthy donors. Primers: 60 Vbeta forward and 13 Jbeta reverse. Here immunoSEQ multiplex PCR was the method, and the copy in TCRdb shows in-frame clones only, minus some. The sample gives tens of thousands of clones, around 68% of which show up once; over 9.5% is in the top ten. What was sequenced was PBMCs. These receptors all stem from a young woman in good health and CMV-seronegative.

DNA for the CDR3: TGTGCCAGCAGCGCACAGGGTTGGGACACTGAAGCTTTCTTT. Encoded protein: CASSAQGWDTEAFF. This sequence joins TRBV7-6 and TRBJ1-1; D may be TRBD1 (6 bases). CDR1 and CDR2 from the germline V gene are SGHVS and FNYEAQ. The CDR3 covers 14 residues. V was pared by 5 bases and J by 3 bases, with 13 bases between.

The rearrangement links TRBV11-2 to TRBJ1-1, with 8 bases fitting TRBD1. J was trimmed by 5 bases and V by 3 bases; bases with no gene match: 5. This CDR3 has 14 amino acids. The germline gives CDR1 SGHAT, CDR2 FQNNGV. The CDR3 is CASSFRTGKTEAFF. The CDR3 DNA follows: TGTGCCAGCAGCTTCCGGACAGGGAAGACTGAAGCTTTCTTT.

The chain uses TRBV9 and TRBJ1-4; 9 bases map to TRBD1. CDR3 length: 15 amino acids. Germline loops: CDR1 SGDLS, CDR2 YYNGEE. The V gene end was trimmed by 3 bases and the J gene end by 7 bases; junction bases not matched to a gene: 7. In nucleotides, the CDR3 is TGTGCCAGCAGCGCCGGGACAGGGTTCCCTGAAAAACTGTTTTTT. Translating it yields CASSAGTGFPEKLFF.

The V gene is TRBV11-3, the J gene TRBJ1-2; D is uncertain. V was cut by 5 bases and J by 9 bases, with 7 bases left in between. The germline CDR1 and CDR2 sequences are SGHNT and YENEEA. The CDR3 is made up of 10 amino acids. The CDR3 reads CASSATCYTF. CDR3 nucleotide sequence: TGTGCCAGCAGCGCCACTTGCTACACCTTC. Full variable domain (missing parts from reference TRBV11-3 and TRBJ1-2): EAGVVQSPRYKIIEKKQPVAFWCNPISGHNTLYWYLQNLGQGPELLIRYENEEAVDDSQLPKDRFSAERLKGVDSTLKIQPAELGDSAVYLCASSATCYTFGSGTRLTVV.

This sequence joins TRBV6-1 and TRBJ2-7; a weak D match, TRBD1 (6 bases). CDR3 size: 17 residues. The V gene lost 3 bases and the J gene lost 4 bases, with 22 bases spanning the gap. Germline V gene sequence: CDR1 MNHNS, CDR2 SASEGT. The chain's CDR3 is CASSDLATGIARYEQYF. Written as DNA, the CDR3 is TGTGCCAGCAGTGATCTGGCAACAGGGATCGCGCGGTACGAGCAGTACTTC.

As for this clone: One base separates it from a far larger clone, so it is likely a read error. The CDR3 sequence is CASSDSSYEQYF. For the CDR3, the DNA is TGTGCCAGCAGTGACAGCTCCTACGAGCAGTACTTC. The chain carries TRBV6-6 and TRBJ2-7; D possibly corresponds to TRBD1 (5 bases). The CDR3 loop spans 12 amino acids. V shed 5 bases and J shed 0 bases, with 5 bases lying between them. Germline CDR1 reads MNHNY; CDR2 reads SVGAGI (reference sequence).

V is TRBV12-5 and J is TRBJ1-1; 9 bases align to TRBD1. V lost 8 bases and J lost 1; bases outside the gene matches: 2. The CDR3 extends over 13 amino acids. Germline V gene sequence: CDR1 LGHNT, CDR2 FRNRAP. CDR3 sequence: CASRDRANTEAFF. The DNA of the CDR3 is TGTGCTAGTCGGGACAGGGCGAACACTGAAGCTTTCTTT.

This clone has a handful of counts. The chain combines TRBV4-2 with TRBJ2-1, with D perhaps matching TRBD1 (5 bases). The CDR3 has 12 amino acids. Per germline, CDR1 LGHNA and CDR2 YNFKEQ. With 1 base removed from V and 9 bases from J, the gap between germline ends came to 7 bases. CDR3 nucleotides: TGTGCCAGCAGCCAAGGGGGCACTGAGCAGTTCTTC. This encodes CASSQGGTEQFF.

The chain joins TRBV29-1 to TRBJ2-7; 9 nucleotides align to TRBD1. The CDR3 has 15 residues. CDR1 SQVTM and CDR2 ANQGSEA come from the germline V gene. The junction had 16 bases not matched to a gene; V was cut back by 8 bases and J by 5 bases. CDR3 DNA sequence: TGCAGCTCGCGAGGAACGGGACAGGGAAGCCACGAGCAGTACTTC. Encoded protein: CSSRGTGQGSHEQYF.

This chain connects TRBV2 to TRBJ2-5, with a possible D match to TRBD1 (5 bases). The DNA end is more similar to TRBJ2-7, so the J call may be wrong. The CDR3 contains 12 residues. Germline V gene lookup returns CDR1 SNHLY and CDR2 FYNNEI. The CDR3 is CASSREYYEQYF. In DNA, the CDR3 is TGTGCCAGCAGCAGGGAATACTACGAGCAGTACTTC.

The gene calls are TRBV18 and TRBJ2-7; D gene ambiguous. Germline CDR1 KGHSH, CDR2 LQKENI. The length of the CDR3 is 15 residues. V dropped 0 bases and J dropped 2 bases, with 11 bases sitting between them. The CDR3 DNA follows: TGTGCCAGCTCACCACCCGACACCCCACCCTACGAGCAGTACTTC. Its protein product is CASSPPDTPPYEQYF.

CDR3 sequence: CASRFGSRTSPLHF. The CDR3 nucleotides read TGTGCAAGTCGCTTCGGTTCCCGAACTTCACCCCTCCACTTT. The chain uses TRBV12-2 and TRBJ1-6. TRBV12-2 is a listed pseudogene. CDR3 length: 14 residues.

CDR3 coding DNA: TGCGCCAGCAGCCAAGGACAGGGAGGAGGCGGGTCACCCCTCCACTTT. Translating gives CASSQGQGGGGSPLHF. The V call is TRBV4-3, the J call TRBJ1-6; 7 bases match TRBD1. V was clipped by 1 base and J by 10 bases; unmatched bases: 10. The CDR3 covers 16 residues. The germline CDR1 and CDR2 sequences are LGHNA and YSLEER.

The chain uses TRBV7-9 and TRBJ1-5; unclear D gene. V lost 3 bases to trimming and J lost 6 bases, with 6 bases between them. The V gene's germline CDR1 is SEHNR and CDR2 FQNEAQ (reference sequence). There are 12 residues in the CDR3. The CDR3 reads CASSFSGQPQHF. Here the CDR3 DNA reads TGTGCCAGCAGCTTTTCGGGTCAGCCCCAGCATTTT.

This clone was picked up a small number of times. For the CDR3, the DNA is TGTGCCAGCAGTTTGGGACTAGCGGGCACAGATACGCAGTATTTT. Its translation is CASSLGLAGTDTQYF. The chain recombines TRBV6-5 with TRBJ2-3, with 11 bases fitting TRBD2. Germline V lookup: CDR1 MNHEY, CDR2 SVGAGI. This CDR3 spans 15 amino acids. The J segment lost 1 base and the V segment lost 4 bases, leaving 1 base of the junction unmatched.

The chain joins TRBV13 to TRBJ2-3, with 13 bases matching TRBD2. The CDR3 length is 16 residues. CDR1 is PRHDT and CDR2 is FYEKMQ in the germline V gene (reference sequence). The V segment lost 3 bases and the J segment 0 bases; nucleotides outside the gene matches: 0. CDR3 amino acids: CASSLGLAGSTDTQYF. CDR3 DNA sequence: TGTGCCAGCAGCTTGGGACTAGCGGGGAGCACAGATACGCAGTATTTT. Together with reference TRBV13 and TRBJ2-3, the CDR3 gives the full variable domain: AAGVIQSPRHLIKEKRETATLKCYPIPRHDTVYWYQQGPGQDPQFLISFYEKMQSDKGSIPDRFSAQQFSDYHSELNMSSLELGDSALYFCASSLGLAGSTDTQYFGPGTRLTVL.

The V and J genes are TRBV27 and TRBJ2-2; TRBD2 aligns across 8 bases. CDR3 size: 15 residues. From germline, CDR1 is MNHEY and CDR2 SMNVEV (reference sequence). The V segment lost 5 bases and the J segment 3 bases; nucleotides outside the gene matches: 5. This chain's CDR3 is CASSRRGADTGELFF. CDR3 DNA sequence: TGTGCCAGCAGTAGGCGGGGGGCGGACACCGGGGAGCTGTTTTTT.

This clone occurred a few times. The chain employs TRBV5-1 and TRBJ2-7; D ambiguous. Germline lookup yields CDR1 SGHRS and CDR2 YFSETQ. V lost 0 bases and J 0 bases, leaving 7 bases between the germline ends. The CDR3 consists of 14 residues. The CDR3 spells CASSLEVSSYEQYF. The CDR3 nucleotides read TGCGCCAGCAGCTTGGAAGTCAGCTCCTACGAGCAGTACTTC.

In this sample, this clone turned up once. This sequence joins TRBV15 and TRBJ1-5; 9 positions match TRBD1. The V segment lost 6 bases and the J segment 7 bases; nucleotides outside the gene matches: 13. Germline lookup yields CDR1 LNHNV and CDR2 YYDKDF (reference sequence). This CDR3 is 16 amino acids long. CDR3 loop: CATRSSRTGVGQPQHF. The CDR3 bases are TGTGCCACCAGATCGTCGAGGACAGGGGTCGGGCAGCCCCAGCATTTT.

The chain has TRBV5-1 and TRBJ2-1, with 7 bases matching TRBD1. This CDR3 has 16 residues. Trimming took 2 bases from V and 9 from J; bases not matched to a gene: 14. Germline values: CDR1 SGHRS, CDR2 YFSETQ. CDR3 nucleotide sequence: TGCGCCAGCAGCTTTTTGACAGGGTTCGAGGTGGCTGAGCAGTTCTTC. It encodes CASSFLTGFEVAEQFF.

The chain uses TRBV27 and TRBJ1-5; TRBD1 agrees at 7 bases. This CDR3 has 14 residues. Trimming at V came to 4 bases and at J to 7 bases, leaving 7 bases not matched to a gene. CDR1 is MNHEY and CDR2 is SMNVEV in the germline V gene (reference sequence). The CDR3 sequence: CASSSRQGQQPQHF. The CDR3 DNA reads as TGTGCCAGCAGTTCTCGACAGGGTCAACAGCCCCAGCATTTT.

The genes are TRBV2 and TRBJ1-1; 9 bases agree with TRBD1. The CDR3 contains 15 residues. The germline V gene encodes CDR1 SNHLY and CDR2 FYNNEI. The ends lost 6 bases at V and 0 bases at J; junction bases unmatched: 5. The CDR3: CASRTGTGMNTEAFF. The CDR3 DNA reads as TGTGCCAGCAGGACCGGGACAGGGATGAACACTGAAGCTTTCTTT.

V and J are TRBV5-1 and TRBJ2-3, with a tentative D call TRBD2 (5 bases). Germline V gives CDR1 SGHRS, CDR2 YFSETQ. Trimming stripped 2 bases from V and 1 base from J, with 11 bases between. The CDR3 runs to 15 residues. DNA for the CDR3: TGCGCCAGCAGCTTCTGGGAGATGGGCACAGATACGCAGTATTTT. Its protein product is CASSFWEMGTDTQYF.

This rearrangement joins TRBV5-8 to TRBJ1-2, with a weak D call TRBD1 (5 bases). There are 15 residues in the CDR3. The V and J ends lost 2 bases and 3 bases respectively, with 14 bases between them. Germline assignment: CDR1 SGHTS and CDR2 YDEGEE. CDR3 sequence (DNA): TGTGCCAGCAGCTTCTCGATGGGGGGGGACTATGGCTACACCTTC. This translates into CASSFSMGGDYGYTF. Looking up the rest from reference TRBV5-8 and TRBJ1-2 gives the full variable domain: EAGVTQSPTHLIKTRGQQATLRCSPISGHTSVYWYQQALGLGLQFLLWYDEGEERNRGNFPPRFSGRQFPNYSSELNVNALELEDSALYLCASSFSMGGDYGYTFGSGTRLTVV.

V gene TRBV7-2 combines with J gene TRBJ2-1; 7 positions match TRBD1. V gave up 7 bases and J gave up 6 bases; unmatched junction bases: 12. The CDR3 spans 15 residues. Per germline, CDR1 SGHTA and CDR2 FQGNSA. This chain's CDR3 is CASIPGGQLFNEQFF. CDR3 in DNA: TGTGCCAGCATCCCAGGGGGACAGCTCTTCAATGAGCAGTTCTTC.